This is a list of T cell receptor beta chains from one sample in a study of blood T cells in healthy people across ages. TCRdb reprocessed the 5' RACE reads with MiXCR, giving one entry per CDR3 protein. The sample has about 1.5 million distinct CDR3 sequences, 35% to 45% seen once; the top ten hold less than 8%. Material for sequencing was blood. Receptor source: a woman aged 18-29 years in good health. The conserved cysteine and the conserved F or W are not part of the CDR3 here.

V gene	CDR3 length	J gene	CDR3 protein
TRBV12-3/TRBV12-4	16	TRBJ1-1	ASSFGVRGTSIGTEAF
TRBV7-9	11	.	ASSFASGDEQY
TRBV11-2	13	TRBJ2-5	ASSLGAGGWETQY
TRBV13	12	.	AGSSGQGLNEQY
TRBV4-1	13	TRBJ1-1	ASSQGSTGKTEAF
TRBV20-1	10	TRBJ1-2	SARRTGLDYT
TRBV20-1	9	TRBJ2-5	SAIPLETQY
TRBV10-3	13	TRBJ1-6	AIGLGSSYNSPLH
TRBV28	14	TRBJ2-7	ASSLFASGSSYEQY
TRBV14	14	TRBJ1-4	ASSPTSGGRNEKLF
TRBV7-2	11	TRBJ1-1	ASSPIANTEAF
TRBV7-2	10	.	ASRQGAETQY
TRBV3-1	14	.	ASSLVDARINSEQY
TRBV5-1	12	TRBJ1-2	ASSSGTDNYGYT
TRBV10-3	12	TRBJ2-2	AIRQRANTGELF
TRBV2	11	TRBJ1-2	ANALDVLSGYT
TRBV10-3	14	TRBJ2-3	AISEVGGAGADTQY
TRBV20-1	11	TRBJ1-2	SATGTDTGGYT
TRBV5-1	13	TRBJ2-7	ASSLGAQDSYEQY
TRBV6-1	13	TRBJ2-7	ASRDRAKISYEQY
TRBV19	16	TRBJ2-7	ASSSRDRGRGSSYEQY
TRBV4-1	12	TRBJ1-5	ASSQDRSGQPQH
TRBV6-6	13	TRBJ2-3	ASSTSGADTDTQY
TRBV7-2	12	TRBJ1-5	ASSPRTGNQPRH
TRBV3-1	14	TRBJ1-5	ASSQGAWASNQPQH
TRBV3-1	12	TRBJ2-7	ASSQGDTSYEQY
TRBV20-1	14	TRBJ1-2	SAREAGRQANYGYT
TRBV11-2	13	TRBJ2-7	ASSLDPGTNYEQY
TRBV5-1	17	TRBJ2-1	ASSLGTSGRARNSIEQF
TRBV6-6	13	TRBJ2-1	ASSPGQGRSLEQF
TRBV2	10	TRBJ2-3	ASSDNTDTQY
TRBV7-2	12	TRBJ1-3	ASSLPLLGNTIY
TRBV29-1	11	TRBJ2-7	SARRDKSYEQY
TRBV6-5	12	TRBJ1-2	ASSPRTGLRGYT
TRBV6-1	13	TRBJ1-2	ASSESTGGGYGYT
TRBV20-1	12	TRBJ1-5	SARLEGTNQPQH
TRBV6-2/TRBV6-3	12	TRBJ1-1	ASRSAGGSPEAF
TRBV20-1	13	TRBJ2-1	SASPRPSGMKEQF